These 8 T cell receptor beta chains were sequenced from one sample in a study of CD8+ T cells in alopecia areata. RNA was extracted and reverse transcribed into cDNA as the sequencing template. Produced via immunoSEQ multiplex PCR; TCRdb's table is partial and in-frame only. The sample offers 20,000 or so clones and no singletons, the top ten holding around a third. Cell sorting was performed on pooled cutaneous lymph node cells with CD4, CD8alpha, NKG2D, NKG2ACE and other markers. Material: CD8+ T cells sorted from a lymph node. The receptors derive from a C3H/HeJ mouse with alopecia areata. The mouse strain carries the MHC haplotype H2-k.

Comment on this clone: Mouse gene names apply. The CDR3 goes on 4 residues after the read ends, and that part is filled in from the germline J gene. The chain has TRBV31 and TRBJ2-5; 10 nucleotides agree with TRBD2. The germline V gene encodes CDR1 GKSSPN and CDR2 SITVG. This CDR3 region has 15 residues. After removal of 1 base from V and 1 base from J, the junction contained 2 bases not matched to a gene. CDR3: CAWSQTGGYQDTQYF. Incomplete CDR3 DNA: TGTGCCTGGAGTCAGACTGGGGGGTACCAAGAC.

This clone was observed a few times. Each gene name is a mouse one. The read ends 4 residues early relative to the CDR3; the germline J gene fills the gap. The rearrangement links TRBV31 to TRBJ2-1; a weak D match, TRBD1 (5 bases). V was shortened by 1 base and J by 0 bases, with 7 bases between the two germline ends. Germline V CDR1 and CDR2: GKSSPN, SITVG. The CDR3 runs to 14 residues. Partial CDR3 DNA: TGTGCCTGGAGTCCGCAGGGTAACTATGCT. Amino acids: CAWSPQGNYA. The whole CDR3 region reads CAWSPQGNYAEQFF.

For this clone: Any gene name here is a mouse gene name. The read halts 4 residues ahead of the CDR3 end, with the missing end drawn from the germline J gene. V usage is TRBV13-1 and J usage is TRBJ2-3, with 8 bases fitting TRBD2. The CDR3 is made up of 17 amino acids. V shed 0 bases, J shed 0 bases, and the junction held 6 bases outside the gene matches. Germline V gene lookup returns CDR1 NSHNY and CDR2 SYGAGN. Partial CDR3 DNA: TGTGCCAGCAGTGATGATCCTGGGGGGTCTAGTGCAGAA. It encodes CASSDDPGGSSAE. The CDR3 reads in full as CASSDDPGGSSAETLYF.

This clone appeared a few times. The protein given in TCRdb and the translation of the DNA differ at residue 10, and the sequence presented here derives from the DNA. Germline and genes here are mouse. The read ends 3 residues before the CDR3 terminus; that terminus is restored from the germline J gene. This rearrangement joins TRBV19 to TRBJ1-6; D possibly corresponds to TRBD1 (6 bases). TRBJ1-6 is reported as an ORF; its role is uncertain. Germline lookup yields CDR1 FNHDT and CDR2 SITEND (reference sequence). The CDR3 consists of 13 residues. Trimming left V 4 bases short and J 7 bases short, with 9 bases between. CDR3 DNA, as far as it was read: TGTGCCAGCAGTCCGACAGGCAATTCGCCC. This sequence encodes CASSPTGNSP. The whole CDR3 sequence reads CASSPTGNSPLYF.

Of note for this clone: These gene names are mouse names. The read gets to within 4 residues of the CDR3 end, and the germline J gene fills in the rest. The chain carries TRBV13-1 and TRBJ1-1, with D possibly TRBD1 on 6 matching bases. Trimming took off 0 bases at V and 4 bases at J, with 7 bases between the two ends. This CDR3 is built from 13 residues. CDR1 is NSHNY and CDR2 is SYGAGN in the germline V gene. This CDR3 reads CASSDVDSTEVFF. Incomplete CDR3 DNA: TGTGCCAGCAGTGATGTGGACAGCACA.

This clone was detected only a few times. There is a difference at residue 12 between the TCRdb protein and the DNA translation, so the protein given here was translated from the DNA. The germline and genes are mouse ones. The read halts 3 residues ahead of the CDR3 end, with the missing end drawn from the germline J gene. V is TRBV13-2 and J is TRBJ1-3; 9 bases align to TRBD1. The CDR3 length is 15 residues. The germline V gene encodes CDR1 NNHNN and CDR2 SYGAGS (reference sequence). With V trimmed by 3 bases and J by 4 bases, 5 bases remained unmatched. The CDR3 bases that were read are TGTGCCAGCGGTGGGACAGGGGAAGGCGGAAATACG. Its translation is CASGGTGEGGNT. The full CDR3 protein reads CASGGTGEGGNTLYF.

Of note for this clone: Each gene name is a mouse one. The read gets to within 4 residues of the CDR3 end, and the germline J gene fills in the rest. The V call is TRBV29, the J call TRBJ2-5, with 7 bases identical to TRBD1. The CDR3 loop spans 15 amino acids. CDR1 is MSHET, CDR2 SYDVDS, per germline. The sequenced CDR3 bases are TGTGCTAGCAGTTTCAGCCGGGACAGAGGGGAC. It yields the protein CASSFSRDRGD. The whole CDR3 reads CASSFSRDRGDTQYF. Full variable domain (remainder filled in from reference TRBV29 and TRBJ2-5): DMKVTQMPRYLIKRMGENVLLECGQDMSHETMYWYRQDPGLGLQLIYISYDVDSNSEGDIPKGYRVSRKKREHFSLILDSAKTNQTSVYFCASSFSRDRGDTQYFGPGTRLLVL.

This clone was picked up many times. At residue 11, the TCRdb protein departs from the DNA translation, so the protein shown here was derived from the DNA itself. Mouse names are used for the genes. The read finishes 3 residues shy of the CDR3 end, and the germline J gene is used to complete it. This chain connects TRBV13-3 to TRBJ1-3; the match to TRBD1 covers 7 bases. Germline V gene sequence: CDR1 NNHDY, CDR2 SYVADS. Germline trimming cut 2 bases from V and 7 bases from J; bases unmatched to any gene: 6. The CDR3 covers 14 residues. CDR3 bases read: TGTGCCAGCAGTGAAGTAAGGGGGCACAATACG. This translates into CASSEVRGHNT. The CDR3 reads in full as CASSEVRGHNTLYF.